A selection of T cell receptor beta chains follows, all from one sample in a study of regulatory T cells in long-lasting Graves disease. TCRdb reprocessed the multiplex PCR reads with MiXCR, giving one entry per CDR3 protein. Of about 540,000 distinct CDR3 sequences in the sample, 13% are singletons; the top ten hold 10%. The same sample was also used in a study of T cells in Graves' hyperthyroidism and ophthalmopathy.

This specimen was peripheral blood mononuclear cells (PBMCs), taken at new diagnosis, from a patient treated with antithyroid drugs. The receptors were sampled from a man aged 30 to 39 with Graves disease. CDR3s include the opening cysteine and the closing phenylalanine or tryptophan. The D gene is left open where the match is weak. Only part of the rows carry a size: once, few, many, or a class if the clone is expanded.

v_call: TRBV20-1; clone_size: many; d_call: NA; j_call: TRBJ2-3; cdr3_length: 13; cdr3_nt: TGCAGTGCTAGAGCACAGAACACAGATACGCAGTATTTT; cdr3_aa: CSARAQNTDTQYF
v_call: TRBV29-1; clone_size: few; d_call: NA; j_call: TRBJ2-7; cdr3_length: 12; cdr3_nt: TGCAGCGTCCAACGGGAGTTCGACGAGCAGTACTTC; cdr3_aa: CSVQREFDEQYF
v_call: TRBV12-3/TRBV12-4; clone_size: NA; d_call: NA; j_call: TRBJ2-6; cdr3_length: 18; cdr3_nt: TGTGCCAGCAGTCCCCCGATGAGGCTAAGCTCTGGGGCCAACGTCCTGACTTTC; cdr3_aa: CASSPPMRLSSGANVLTF
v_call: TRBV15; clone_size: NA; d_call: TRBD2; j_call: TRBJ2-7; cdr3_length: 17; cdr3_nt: TGTGCCACCAGCAGAGATAGTCTAGCGGGAATCTCCTACGAGCAGTACTTC; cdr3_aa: CATSRDSLAGISYEQYF
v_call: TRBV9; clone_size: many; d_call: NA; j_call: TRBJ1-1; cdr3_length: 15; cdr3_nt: TGTGCCAGCAGCGTAGCTGAGGGAGGGAACACTGAAGCTTTCTTT; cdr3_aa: CASSVAEGGNTEAFF
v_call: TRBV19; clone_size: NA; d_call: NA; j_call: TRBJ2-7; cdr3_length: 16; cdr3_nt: TGTGCCAGTAGTAGGGGCGGCCTTCTCCCGCACTACGAGCAGTACTTC; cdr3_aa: CASSRGGLLPHYEQYF
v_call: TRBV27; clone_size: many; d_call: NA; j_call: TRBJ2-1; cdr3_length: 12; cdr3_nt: TGTGCCAGCAGCGGGGTGTACAATGAGCAGTTCTTC; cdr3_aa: CASSGVYNEQFF
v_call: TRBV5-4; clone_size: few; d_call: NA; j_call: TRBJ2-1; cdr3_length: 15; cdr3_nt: TGTGCCAGCAGCTTGGAGGCTAGTTTTAACAATGAGCAGTTCTTC; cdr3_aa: CASSLEASFNNEQFF
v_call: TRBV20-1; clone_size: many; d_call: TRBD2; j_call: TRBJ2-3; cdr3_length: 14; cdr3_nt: TGCAGTGCCGTCAGCGGGATCAACACAGATACGCAGTATTTT; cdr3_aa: CSAVSGINTDTQYF
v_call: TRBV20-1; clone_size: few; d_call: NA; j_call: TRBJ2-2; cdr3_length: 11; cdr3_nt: TGCAGTGCCTCATACACCGGGGAGCTGTTTTTT; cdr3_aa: CSASYTGELFF
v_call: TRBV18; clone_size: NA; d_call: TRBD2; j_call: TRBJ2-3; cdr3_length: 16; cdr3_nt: TGTGCCAGCTCACCCCGGACTAGCGGGAATGCAGATACGCAGTATTTT; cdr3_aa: CASSPRTSGNADTQYF
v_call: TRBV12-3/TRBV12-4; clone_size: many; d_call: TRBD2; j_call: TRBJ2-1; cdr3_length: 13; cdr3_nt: TGTGCCAGCAGGGCGGGACTAGCGGGTGAGCAGTTCTTC; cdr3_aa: CASRAGLAGEQFF
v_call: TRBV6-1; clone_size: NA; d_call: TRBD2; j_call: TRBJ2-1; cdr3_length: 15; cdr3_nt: TGTGCCAGCAGAAGGGCGGGACTAGATTACAATGAGCAGTTCTTC; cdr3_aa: CASRRAGLDYNEQFF
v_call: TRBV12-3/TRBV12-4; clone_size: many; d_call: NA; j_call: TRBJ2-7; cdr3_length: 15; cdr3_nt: TGTGCCAGCAGTTTAGACCCCGGAGGGTTCAACGAGCAGTACTTC; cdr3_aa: CASSLDPGGFNEQYF
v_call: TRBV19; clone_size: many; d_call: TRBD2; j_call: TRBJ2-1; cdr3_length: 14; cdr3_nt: TGTGCCAGTAGAGCAGCGGGATTTTACAATGAGCAGTTCTTC; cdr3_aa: CASRAAGFYNEQFF
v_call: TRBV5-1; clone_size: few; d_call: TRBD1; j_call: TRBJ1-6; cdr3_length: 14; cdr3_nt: TGCGCCAGCAGCTCAGGACAGGGGGCTTCACCCCTCCACTTT; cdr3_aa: CASSSGQGASPLHF
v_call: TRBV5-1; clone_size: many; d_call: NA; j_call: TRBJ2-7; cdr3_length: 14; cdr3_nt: TGCGCCAGCAGCCTCCAGCCCTATACCTACGAGCAGTACTTC; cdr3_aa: CASSLQPYTYEQYF
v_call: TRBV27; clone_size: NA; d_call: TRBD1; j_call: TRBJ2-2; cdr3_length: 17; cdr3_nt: TGTGCCAGCAGCTCCACCCGGACAGGGTTACACACCGGGGAGCTGTTTTTT; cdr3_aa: CASSSTRTGLHTGELFF
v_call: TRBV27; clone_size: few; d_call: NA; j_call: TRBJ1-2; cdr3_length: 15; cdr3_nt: TGTGCCAGCACTTCGGCCAGGGCGGTTGGGTGGGGCTACACCTTC; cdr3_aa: CASTSARAVGWGYTF
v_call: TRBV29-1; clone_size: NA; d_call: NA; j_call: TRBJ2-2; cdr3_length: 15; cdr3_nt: TGCAGCGTTGAAGATAAAGGACTGGGAGCCGGGGAGCTGTTTTTT; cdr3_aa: CSVEDKGLGAGELFF
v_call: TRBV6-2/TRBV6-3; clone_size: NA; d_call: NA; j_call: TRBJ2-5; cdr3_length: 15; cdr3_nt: TGTGCCAGCAGTTACCAAGGGTGGGGGGACGAGACCCAGTACTTC; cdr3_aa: CASSYQGWGDETQYF
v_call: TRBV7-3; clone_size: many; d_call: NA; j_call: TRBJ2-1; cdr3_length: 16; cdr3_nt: TGTGCCAGCAGCCTCCGGGGCCTGGCGTCACAATCTGAGCAGTTCTTC; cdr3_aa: CASSLRGLASQSEQFF
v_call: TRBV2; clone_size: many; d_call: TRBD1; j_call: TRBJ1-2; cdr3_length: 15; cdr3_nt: TGTGCCGGTGCGGGCCTGACAGGGGGAAGTGGTGGCTACACCTTC; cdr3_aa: CAGAGLTGGSGGYTF
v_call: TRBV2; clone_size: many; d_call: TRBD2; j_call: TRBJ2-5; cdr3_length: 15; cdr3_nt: TGTGCCAGCAGGGGACTAGCGGGACGGGGCGAGACCCAGTACTTC; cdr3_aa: CASRGLAGRGETQYF
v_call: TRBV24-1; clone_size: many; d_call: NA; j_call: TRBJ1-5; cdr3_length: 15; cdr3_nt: TGTGCCACCAGTGATACCCGGGCCGCCAATCAGCCCCAGCATTTT; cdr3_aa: CATSDTRAANQPQHF
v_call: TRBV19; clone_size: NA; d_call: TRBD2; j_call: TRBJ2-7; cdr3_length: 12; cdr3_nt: TGTGCCGGCGGGGGGGGGAGTTACGAGCAGTACTTC; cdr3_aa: CAGGGGSYEQYF
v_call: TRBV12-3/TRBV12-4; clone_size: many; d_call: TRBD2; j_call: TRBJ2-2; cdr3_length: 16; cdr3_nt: TGTGCCAGCAGATTTGACTTAGCGGGAGGCACCGGGGAGCTGTTTTTT; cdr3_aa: CASRFDLAGGTGELFF
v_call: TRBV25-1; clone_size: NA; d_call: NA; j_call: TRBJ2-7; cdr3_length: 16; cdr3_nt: TGTGCCAGCAGTGAGCTCCCGGGCCAGGGCATGTACGAGCAGTACTTC; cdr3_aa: CASSELPGQGMYEQYF
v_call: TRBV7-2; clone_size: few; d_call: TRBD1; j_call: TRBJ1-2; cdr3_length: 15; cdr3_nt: TGTGCCAGCAGTTACGACAGGGGAACTAACTATGGCTACACCTTC; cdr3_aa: CASSYDRGTNYGYTF
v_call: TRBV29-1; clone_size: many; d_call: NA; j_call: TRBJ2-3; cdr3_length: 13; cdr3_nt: TGCAGCGGAGCAGGGACCATCACAGATACGCAGTATTTT; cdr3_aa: CSGAGTITDTQYF
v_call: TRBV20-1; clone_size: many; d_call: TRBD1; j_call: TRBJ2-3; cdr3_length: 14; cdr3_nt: TGCAGTGCTAGGGGACAGGCGGGCACAGATACGCAGTATTTT; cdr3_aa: CSARGQAGTDTQYF
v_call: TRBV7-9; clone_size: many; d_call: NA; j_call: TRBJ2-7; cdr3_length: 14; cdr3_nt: TGTGCCAGCAGCTCTCGGGACAACACCTACGAGCAGTACTTC; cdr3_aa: CASSSRDNTYEQYF
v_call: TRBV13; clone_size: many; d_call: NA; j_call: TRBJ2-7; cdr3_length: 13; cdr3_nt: TGTGCCAGCAGCCTCAGTAGGCCCTACGAGCAGTACTTC; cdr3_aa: CASSLSRPYEQYF
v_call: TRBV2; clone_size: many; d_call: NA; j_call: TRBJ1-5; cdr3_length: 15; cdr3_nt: TGTGCCAGCACCCTAGACGGCGGGAGCAATCAGCCCCAGCATTTT; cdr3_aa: CASTLDGGSNQPQHF
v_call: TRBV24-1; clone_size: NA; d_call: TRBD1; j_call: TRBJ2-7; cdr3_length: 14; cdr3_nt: TGTGCCACCAGTGATGACAGGGGTGTGGGCGAGCAGTACTTC; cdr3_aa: CATSDDRGVGEQYF
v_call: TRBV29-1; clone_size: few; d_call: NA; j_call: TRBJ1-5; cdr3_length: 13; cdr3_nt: TGCAGCGTTCGCGACAGCAACAATCAGCCCCAGCATTTT; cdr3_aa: CSVRDSNNQPQHF
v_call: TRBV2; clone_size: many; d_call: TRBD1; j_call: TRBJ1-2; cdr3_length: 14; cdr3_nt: TGTGCCAGCACTACCGGGACAGGGCTAGGAGGCTACACCTTC; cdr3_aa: CASTTGTGLGGYTF
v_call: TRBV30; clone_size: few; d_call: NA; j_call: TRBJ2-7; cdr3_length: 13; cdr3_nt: TGTGCCTGGAGTTTACAGGGCCCCTACGAGCAGTACTTC; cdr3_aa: CAWSLQGPYEQYF
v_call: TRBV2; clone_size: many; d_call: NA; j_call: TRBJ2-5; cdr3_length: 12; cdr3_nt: TGTGCCAGCCTTCAAAATGGGGGGACCCAGTACTTC; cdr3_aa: CASLQNGGTQYF
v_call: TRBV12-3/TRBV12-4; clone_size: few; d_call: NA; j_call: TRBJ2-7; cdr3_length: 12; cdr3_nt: TGTGCCAGCAGTCAGGGGTTCTACGAGCAGTACTTC; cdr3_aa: CASSQGFYEQYF
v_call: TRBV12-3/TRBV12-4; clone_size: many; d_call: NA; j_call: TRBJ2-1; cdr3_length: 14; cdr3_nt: TGTGCCAGCAGTTTAGGGGCAGGGACCAATGAGCAGTTCTTC; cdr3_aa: CASSLGAGTNEQFF
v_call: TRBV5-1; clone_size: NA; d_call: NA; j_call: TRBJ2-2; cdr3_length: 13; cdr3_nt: TGCGCCAGCAGCTTCAATGGGGCCGGGGAGCTGTTTTTT; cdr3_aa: CASSFNGAGELFF